This TCR beta chain was found in a study of STAT3 mutations in large granular lymphocyte leukemia. Background on the study: Canonical activating STAT3 mutations were detected in roughly half of the longitudinally sequenced T-LGLL patients. Roughly 37% of treated T-LGLL patients showed hematologic response to immunosuppression.

A remark on this clone: Antigen specificity is unknown.

Produced via immunoSEQ multiplex PCR; TCRdb's table is partial and in-frame only. Of 17,000 or so clones listed, approximately 84% are singletons. Study results and limitations: Variable sampling intervals and differing treatment regimens complicated linking therapy response to TCR clonal burden changes. In several patients, dominant TCR clone burden exceeded STAT3 mutant burden, suggesting STAT3 mutation arose secondarily. At least one immunodominant TCR beta clonotype appeared in every T-cell large granular lymphocyte leukemia patient.

Germline values: CDR1 SGHRS, CDR2 YFSETQ. V was clipped by 0 bases and J by 4 bases, with 5 bases between them. The CDR3 is 13 amino acids. The origin of this receptor is a man aged 50 to 60 with T-cell large granular lymphocyte leukemia. Some clones in this sample may be carry-over from other donors' samples. Sample: peripheral blood mononuclear cells. V usage is TRBV5-1 and J usage is TRBJ2-1; D may be TRBD1 (5 bases). The CDR3 DNA reads as TGCGCCAGCAGCTTGGGACAGTACAATGAGCAGTTCTTC. Protein product: CASSLGQYNEQFF.